This T cell receptor (beta chain) appears in the sequencing data of a study of T cells in Graves' hyperthyroidism and ophthalmopathy. Study as a whole: The initial diagnosis was the point when peripheral blood was collected, ahead of any treatment.

RNA transcripts provided the source from which TCR beta CDR3 regions were amplified. The HTBI primer set drove a first-round RT-PCR of the TCR CDR3. MiXCR was run by TCRdb on the multiplex PCR reads, yielding one entry per CDR3 protein. This table holds hundreds of thousands of distinct CDR3 sequences, roughly 15% found once. Patients with ophthalmopathy all had a Clinical Activity Score of at least 3, a NOSPECS grade of at least 4 and duration under 3 months. Uncontrolled infection, other autoimmune disease, pregnancy or lactation led to exclusion. The sequenced sample consisted of blood. This receptor was obtained from a woman in her fifties or sixties with Graves' ophthalmopathy.

CDR3 sequence (DNA): TGTGCCAGTCTAGCGACTAGCACAGATACGCAGTATTTT. This sequence encodes CASLATSTDTQYF. The genes are TRBV10-3 and TRBJ2-3; tentatively, D is TRBD2 (6 bases). V was shortened by 10 bases and J by 0 bases, with 11 bases between the two germline ends. The germline CDR1 and CDR2 sequences are ENHRY and SYGVKD. The CDR3 consists of 13 residues.